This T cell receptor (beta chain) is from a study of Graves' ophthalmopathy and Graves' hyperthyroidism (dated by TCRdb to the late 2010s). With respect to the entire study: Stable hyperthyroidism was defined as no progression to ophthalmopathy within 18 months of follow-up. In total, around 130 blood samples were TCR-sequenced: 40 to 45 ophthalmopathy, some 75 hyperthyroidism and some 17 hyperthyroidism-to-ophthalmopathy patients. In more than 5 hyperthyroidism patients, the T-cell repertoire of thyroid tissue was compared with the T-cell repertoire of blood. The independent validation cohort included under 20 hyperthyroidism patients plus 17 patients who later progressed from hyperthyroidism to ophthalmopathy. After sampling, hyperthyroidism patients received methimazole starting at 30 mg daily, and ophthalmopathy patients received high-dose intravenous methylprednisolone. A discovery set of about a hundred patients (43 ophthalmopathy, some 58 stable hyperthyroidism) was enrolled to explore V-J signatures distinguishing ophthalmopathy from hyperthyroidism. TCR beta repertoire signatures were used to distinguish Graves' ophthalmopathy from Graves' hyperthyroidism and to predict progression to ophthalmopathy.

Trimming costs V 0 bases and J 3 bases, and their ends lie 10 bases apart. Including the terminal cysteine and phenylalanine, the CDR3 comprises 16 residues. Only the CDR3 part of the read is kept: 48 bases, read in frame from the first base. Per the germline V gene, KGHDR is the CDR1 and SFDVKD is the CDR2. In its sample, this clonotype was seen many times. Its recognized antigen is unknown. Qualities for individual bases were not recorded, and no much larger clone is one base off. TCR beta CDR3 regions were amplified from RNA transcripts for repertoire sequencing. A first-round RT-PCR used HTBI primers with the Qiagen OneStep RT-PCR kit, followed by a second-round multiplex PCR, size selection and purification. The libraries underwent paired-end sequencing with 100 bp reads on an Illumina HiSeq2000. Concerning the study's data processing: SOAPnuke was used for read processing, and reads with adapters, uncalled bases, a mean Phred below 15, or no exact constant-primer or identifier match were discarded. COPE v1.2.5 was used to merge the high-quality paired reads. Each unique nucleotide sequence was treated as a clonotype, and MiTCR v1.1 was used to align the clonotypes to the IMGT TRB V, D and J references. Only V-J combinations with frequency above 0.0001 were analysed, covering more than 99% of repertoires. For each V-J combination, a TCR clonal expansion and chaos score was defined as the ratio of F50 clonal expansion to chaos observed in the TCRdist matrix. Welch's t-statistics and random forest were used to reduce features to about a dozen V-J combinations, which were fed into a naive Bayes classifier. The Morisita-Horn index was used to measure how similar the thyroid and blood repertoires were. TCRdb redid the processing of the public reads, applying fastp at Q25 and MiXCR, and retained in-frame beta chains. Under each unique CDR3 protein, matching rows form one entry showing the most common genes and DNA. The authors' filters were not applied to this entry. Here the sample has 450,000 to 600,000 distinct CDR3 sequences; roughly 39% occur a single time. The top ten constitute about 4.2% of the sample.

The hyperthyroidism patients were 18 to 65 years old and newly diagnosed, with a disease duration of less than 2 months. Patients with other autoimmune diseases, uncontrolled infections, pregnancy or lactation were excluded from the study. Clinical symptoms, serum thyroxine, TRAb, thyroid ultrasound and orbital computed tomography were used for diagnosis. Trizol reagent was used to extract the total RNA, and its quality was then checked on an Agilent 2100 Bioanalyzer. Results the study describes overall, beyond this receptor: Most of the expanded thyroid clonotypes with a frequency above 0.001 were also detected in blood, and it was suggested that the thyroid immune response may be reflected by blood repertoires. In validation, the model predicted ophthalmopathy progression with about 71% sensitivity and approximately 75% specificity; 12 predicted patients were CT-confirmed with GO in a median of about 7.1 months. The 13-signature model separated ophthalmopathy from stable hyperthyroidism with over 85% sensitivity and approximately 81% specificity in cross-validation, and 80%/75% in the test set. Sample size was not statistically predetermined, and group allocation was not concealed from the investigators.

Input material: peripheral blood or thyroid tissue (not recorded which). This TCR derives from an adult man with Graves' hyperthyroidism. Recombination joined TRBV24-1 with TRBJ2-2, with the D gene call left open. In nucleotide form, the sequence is TGTGCCACCAGTGATTTGTTGGCCTCCCACACCGGGGAGCTGTTTTTT. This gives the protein CATSDLLASHTGELFF.